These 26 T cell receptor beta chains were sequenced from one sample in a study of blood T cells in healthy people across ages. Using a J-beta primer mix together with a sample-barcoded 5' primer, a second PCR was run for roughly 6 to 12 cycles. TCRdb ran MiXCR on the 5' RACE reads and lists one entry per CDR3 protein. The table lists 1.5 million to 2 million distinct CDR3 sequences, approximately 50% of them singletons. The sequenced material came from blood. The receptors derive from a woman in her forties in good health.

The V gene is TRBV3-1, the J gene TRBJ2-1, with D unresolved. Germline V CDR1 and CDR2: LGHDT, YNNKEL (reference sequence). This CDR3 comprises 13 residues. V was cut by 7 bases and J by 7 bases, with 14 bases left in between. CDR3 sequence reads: CASNKSNLNEQFF. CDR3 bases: TGTGCCAGCAACAAATCGAACCTAAATGAGCAGTTCTTC.

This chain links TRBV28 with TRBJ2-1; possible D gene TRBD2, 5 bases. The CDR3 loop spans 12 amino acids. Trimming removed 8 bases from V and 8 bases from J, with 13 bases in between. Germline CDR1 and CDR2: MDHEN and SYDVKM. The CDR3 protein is CASEFRGDEQFF. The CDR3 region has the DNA TGTGCCAGCGAGTTCCGGGGAGATGAGCAGTTCTTC.

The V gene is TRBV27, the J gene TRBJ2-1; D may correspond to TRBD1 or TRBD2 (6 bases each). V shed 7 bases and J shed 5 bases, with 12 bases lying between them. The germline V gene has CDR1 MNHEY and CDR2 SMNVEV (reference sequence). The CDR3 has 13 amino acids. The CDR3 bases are TGTGCCAGCACTACAGGGACTGACAATGAGCAGTTCTTC. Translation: CASTTGTDNEQFF.

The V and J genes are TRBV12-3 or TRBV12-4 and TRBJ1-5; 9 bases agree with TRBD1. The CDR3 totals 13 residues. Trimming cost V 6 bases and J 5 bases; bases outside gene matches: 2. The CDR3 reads CASRGQGHQPQHF. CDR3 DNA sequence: TGTGCCAGCAGGGGACAGGGTCATCAGCCCCAGCATTTT.

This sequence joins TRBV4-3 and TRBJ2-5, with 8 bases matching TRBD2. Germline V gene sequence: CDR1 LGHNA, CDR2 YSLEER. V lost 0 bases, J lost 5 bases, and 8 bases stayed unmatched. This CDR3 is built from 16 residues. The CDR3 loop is CASSQDRTSSGETQYF. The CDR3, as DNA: TGCGCCAGCAGCCAAGATCGGACTAGCTCGGGGGAGACCCAGTACTTC.

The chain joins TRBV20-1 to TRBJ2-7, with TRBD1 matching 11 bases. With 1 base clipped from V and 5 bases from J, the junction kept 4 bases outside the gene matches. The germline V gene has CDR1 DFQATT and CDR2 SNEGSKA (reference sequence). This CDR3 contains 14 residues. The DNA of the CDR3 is TGCAGTGCTAGAGGGGGACAGGGGGGACACGAGCAGTACTTC. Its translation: CSARGGQGGHEQYF.

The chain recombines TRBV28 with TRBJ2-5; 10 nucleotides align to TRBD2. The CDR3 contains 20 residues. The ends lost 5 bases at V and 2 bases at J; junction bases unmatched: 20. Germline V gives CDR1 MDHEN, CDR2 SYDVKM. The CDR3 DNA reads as TGTGCCAGCAGTCCGCTATTCACGCTAGCGGGGGTCCGCCCTCAAGAGACCCAGTACTTC. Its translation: CASSPLFTLAGVRPQETQYF.

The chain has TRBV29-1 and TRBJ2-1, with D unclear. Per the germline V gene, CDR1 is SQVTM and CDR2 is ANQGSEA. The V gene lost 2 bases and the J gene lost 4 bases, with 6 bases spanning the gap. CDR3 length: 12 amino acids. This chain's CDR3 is CSVERKYNEQFF. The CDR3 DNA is TGCAGCGTTGAACGGAAATACAATGAGCAGTTCTTC.

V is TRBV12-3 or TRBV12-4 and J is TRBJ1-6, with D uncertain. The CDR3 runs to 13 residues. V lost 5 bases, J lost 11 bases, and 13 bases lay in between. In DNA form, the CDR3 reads TGTGCCAGCAGTGCCGGCCTGCAGACACCCCTCCACTTT. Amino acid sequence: CASSAGLQTPLHF.

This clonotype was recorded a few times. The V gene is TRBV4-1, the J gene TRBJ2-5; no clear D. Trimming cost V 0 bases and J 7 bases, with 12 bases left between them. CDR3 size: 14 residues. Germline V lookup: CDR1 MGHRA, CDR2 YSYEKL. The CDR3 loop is CASSQEALRMTQYF. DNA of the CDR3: TGCGCCAGCAGCCAAGAGGCACTCCGAATGACCCAGTACTTC.

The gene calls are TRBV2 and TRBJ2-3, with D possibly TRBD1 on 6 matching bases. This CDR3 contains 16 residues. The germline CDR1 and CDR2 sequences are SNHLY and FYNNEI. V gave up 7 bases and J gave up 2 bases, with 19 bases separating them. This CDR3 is CASTPRVGTTTDTQYF. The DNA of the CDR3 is TGTGCCAGCACCCCCCGGGTGGGGACAACCACAGATACGCAGTATTTT.

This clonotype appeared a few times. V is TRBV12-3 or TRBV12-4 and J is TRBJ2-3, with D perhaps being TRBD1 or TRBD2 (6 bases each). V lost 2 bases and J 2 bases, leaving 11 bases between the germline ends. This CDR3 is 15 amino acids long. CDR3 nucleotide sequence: TGTGCCAGCAGTTTACCGGGGGCCAACACAGATACGCAGTATTTT. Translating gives CASSLPGANTDTQYF.

CDR3 sequence (DNA): TGCGCCAGCAGCGAGGGGACAGGGAGGAGGACTGAAGCTTTCTTT. Amino acids: CASSEGTGRRTEAFF. V gene TRBV5-1 combines with J gene TRBJ1-1, with 9 bases that match TRBD1. The CDR3 runs 15 residues. Trimming took 4 bases from V and 5 from J; bases not matched to a gene: 9. CDR1 SGHRS and CDR2 YFSETQ come from the germline V gene.

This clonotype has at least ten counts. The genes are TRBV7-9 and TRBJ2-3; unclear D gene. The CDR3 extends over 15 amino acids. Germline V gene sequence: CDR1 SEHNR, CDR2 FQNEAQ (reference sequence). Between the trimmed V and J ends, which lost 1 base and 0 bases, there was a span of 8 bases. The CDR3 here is CASSLEGSSTDTQYF. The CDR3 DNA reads TGTGCCAGCAGCTTAGAGGGTTCAAGCACAGATACGCAGTATTTT.

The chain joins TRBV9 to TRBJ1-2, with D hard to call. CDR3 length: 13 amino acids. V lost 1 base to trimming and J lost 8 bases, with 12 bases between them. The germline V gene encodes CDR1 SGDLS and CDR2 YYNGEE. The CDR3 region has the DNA TGTGCCAGCAGCGTATCCGGGAGTCAAGGCTACACCTTC. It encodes CASSVSGSQGYTF.

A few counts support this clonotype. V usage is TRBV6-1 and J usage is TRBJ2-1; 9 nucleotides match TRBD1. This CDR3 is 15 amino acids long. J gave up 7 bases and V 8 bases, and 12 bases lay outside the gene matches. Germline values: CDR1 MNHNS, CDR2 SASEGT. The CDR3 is CASCRDRDRGNEQFF. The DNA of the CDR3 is TGTGCCAGCTGCCGGGACAGGGATAGGGGTAATGAGCAGTTCTTC.

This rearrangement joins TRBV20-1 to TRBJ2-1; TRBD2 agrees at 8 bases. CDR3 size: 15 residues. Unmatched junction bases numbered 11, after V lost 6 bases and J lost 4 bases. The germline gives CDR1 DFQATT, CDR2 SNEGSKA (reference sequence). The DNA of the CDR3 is TGCAGTGCCTTCCCCATAGCGGGGCATTACAATGAGCAGTTCTTC. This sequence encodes CSAFPIAGHYNEQFF.

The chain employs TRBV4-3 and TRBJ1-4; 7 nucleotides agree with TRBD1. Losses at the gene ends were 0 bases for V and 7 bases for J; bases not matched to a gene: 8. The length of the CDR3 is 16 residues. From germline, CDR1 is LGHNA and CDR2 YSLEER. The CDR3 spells CASSQDRGGGGEKLFF. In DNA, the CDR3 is TGCGCCAGCAGCCAAGATCGGGGAGGGGGCGGTGAAAAACTGTTTTTT.

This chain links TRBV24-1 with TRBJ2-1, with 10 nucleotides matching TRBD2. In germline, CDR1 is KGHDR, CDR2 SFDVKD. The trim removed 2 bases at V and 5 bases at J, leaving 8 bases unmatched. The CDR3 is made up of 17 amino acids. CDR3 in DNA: TGTGCCACCAGTGATTCCATACTAGCGGGGCGGGACAATGAGCAGTTCTTC. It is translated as CATSDSILAGRDNEQFF.

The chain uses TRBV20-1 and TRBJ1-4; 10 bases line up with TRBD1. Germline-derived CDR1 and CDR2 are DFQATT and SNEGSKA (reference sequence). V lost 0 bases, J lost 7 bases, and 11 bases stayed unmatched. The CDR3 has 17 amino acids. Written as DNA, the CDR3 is TGCAGTGCTAGAGATGGAACAGACAGGGGGCTCGGTGAAAAACTGTTTTTT. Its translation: CSARDGTDRGLGEKLFF.

CDR3 in DNA: TGTGCCAGCAGCTCACGAGGAGGACTAGCGGGGGTGGGCTACAATGAGCAGTTCTTC. As protein: CASSSRGGLAGVGYNEQFF. This chain uses TRBV13 with TRBJ2-1, with 13 bases lining up with TRBD2. CDR1 and CDR2 (germline): PRHDT, FYEKMQ (reference sequence). There are 19 residues in the CDR3. The ends lost 4 bases at V and 3 bases at J; junction bases unmatched: 12.

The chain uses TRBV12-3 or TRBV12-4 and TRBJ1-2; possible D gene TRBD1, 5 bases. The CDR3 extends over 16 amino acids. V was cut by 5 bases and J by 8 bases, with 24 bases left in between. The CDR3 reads CASSPPSIQGHGGYTF. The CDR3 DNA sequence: TGTGCCAGCAGTCCCCCCTCAATTCAGGGTCATGGAGGCTACACCTTC.

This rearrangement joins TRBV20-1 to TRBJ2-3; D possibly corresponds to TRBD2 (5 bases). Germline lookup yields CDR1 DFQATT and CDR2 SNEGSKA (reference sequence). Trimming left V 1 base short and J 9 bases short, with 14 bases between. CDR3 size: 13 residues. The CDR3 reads CSARGRGGLTQYF. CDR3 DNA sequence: TGCAGTGCTAGAGGTCGCGGCGGGTTGACGCAGTATTTT.

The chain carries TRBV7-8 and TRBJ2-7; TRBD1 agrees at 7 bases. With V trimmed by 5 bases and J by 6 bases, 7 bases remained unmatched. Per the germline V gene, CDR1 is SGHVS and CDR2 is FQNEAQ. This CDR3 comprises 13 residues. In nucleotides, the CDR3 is TGTGCCAGCAGCACCGGGACAGCCCTCGAGCAGTACTTC. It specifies CASSTGTALEQYF.

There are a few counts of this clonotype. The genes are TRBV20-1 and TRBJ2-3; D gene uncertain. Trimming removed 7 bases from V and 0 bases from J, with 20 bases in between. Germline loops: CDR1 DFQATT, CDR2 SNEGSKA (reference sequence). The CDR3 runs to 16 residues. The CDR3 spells CSESLSPKKSTDTQYF. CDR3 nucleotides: TGCAGTGAGAGCTTAAGCCCGAAAAAGAGCACAGATACGCAGTATTTT.

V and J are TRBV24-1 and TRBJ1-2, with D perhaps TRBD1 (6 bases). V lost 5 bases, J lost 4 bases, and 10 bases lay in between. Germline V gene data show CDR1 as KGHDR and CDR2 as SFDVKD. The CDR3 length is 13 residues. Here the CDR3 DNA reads TGTGCCACCAGTGCAGGGGTTACCTATGGCTACACCTTC. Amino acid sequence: CATSAGVTYGYTF.